This T cell receptor beta chain was recorded in a study of blood T cell repertoires in COVID-19. As for the study in general: Whether acute or convalescent, the COVID-19 samples came from the United States, Italy and Spain. T cells, B-cell-depleted T cells, or PBMCs supplied cDNA or gDNA.

In the authors' workflow: Cell counts per sample came from amplifying reference gene primers. Using immunoSEQ multiplex PCR, the repertoire was profiled, and TCRdb retains in-frame clones only, with some absent. For V, J and clone size, that table is used; D and trimming come from the DNA. The profile shows 81,000 or so clones, 85% of them singletons. Enrollment of patients from Seattle took place during active infection, with longitudinal follow-up. The CDR3 extends over 13 amino acids. Germline-derived CDR1 and CDR2 are KGHSY and FQNENV. Trimming took 0 bases from V and 8 from J, leaving 8 bases between them.

The receptor comes from a man aged 50-60 years with COVID-19, enrolled during active disease. Sequencing used peripheral blood. The chain couples TRBV16 to TRBJ2-1; D not certain. The CDR3 nucleotides read TGTGCCAGCAGCCAATCTAGAGTCGATGAGCAGTTCTTC. Translation: CASSQSRVDEQFF.